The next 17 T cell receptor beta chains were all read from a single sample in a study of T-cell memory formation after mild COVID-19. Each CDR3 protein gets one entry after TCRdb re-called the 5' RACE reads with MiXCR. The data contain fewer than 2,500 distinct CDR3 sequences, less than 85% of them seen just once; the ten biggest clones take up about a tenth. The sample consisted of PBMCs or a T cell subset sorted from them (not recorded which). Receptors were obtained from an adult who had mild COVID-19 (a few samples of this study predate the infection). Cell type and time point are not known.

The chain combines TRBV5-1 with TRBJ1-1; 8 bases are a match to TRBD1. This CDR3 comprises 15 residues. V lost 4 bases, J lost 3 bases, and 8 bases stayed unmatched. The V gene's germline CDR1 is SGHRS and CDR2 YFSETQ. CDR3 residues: CASSINRGMDTEAFF. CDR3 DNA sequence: TGCGCCAGCAGCATAAACAGGGGGATGGACACTGAAGCTTTCTTT.

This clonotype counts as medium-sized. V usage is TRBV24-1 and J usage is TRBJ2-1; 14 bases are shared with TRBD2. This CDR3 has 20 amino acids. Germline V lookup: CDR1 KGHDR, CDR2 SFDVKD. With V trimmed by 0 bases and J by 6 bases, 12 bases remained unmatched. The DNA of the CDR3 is TGTGCCACCAGTGATTTGGAGCAGGGACTAGCGGGAGAATACCTCAATGAGCAGTTCTTC. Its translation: CATSDLEQGLAGEYLNEQFF.

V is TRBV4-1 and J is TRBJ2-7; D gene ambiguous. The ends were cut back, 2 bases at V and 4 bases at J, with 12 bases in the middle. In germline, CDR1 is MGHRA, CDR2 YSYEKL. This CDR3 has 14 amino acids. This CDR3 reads CASSQHHTDYEQYV. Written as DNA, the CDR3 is TGCGCCAGCAGCCAACACCATACGGATTACGAGCAGTACGTC.

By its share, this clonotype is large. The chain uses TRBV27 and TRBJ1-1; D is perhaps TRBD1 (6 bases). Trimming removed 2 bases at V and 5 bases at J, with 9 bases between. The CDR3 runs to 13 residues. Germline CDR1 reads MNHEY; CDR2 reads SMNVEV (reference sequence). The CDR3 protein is CASSLVGGTEAFF. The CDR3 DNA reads TGTGCCAGCAGTTTAGTAGGGGGGACTGAAGCTTTCTTT.

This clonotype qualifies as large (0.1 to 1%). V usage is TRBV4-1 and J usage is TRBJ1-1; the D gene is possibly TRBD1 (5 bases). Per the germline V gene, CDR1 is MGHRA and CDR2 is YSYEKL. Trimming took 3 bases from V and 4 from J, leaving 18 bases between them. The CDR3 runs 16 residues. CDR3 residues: CASSQGLQGVFTEAFF. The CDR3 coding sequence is TGCGCCAGCAGCCAGGGTCTCCAAGGGGTATTCACTGAAGCTTTCTTT.

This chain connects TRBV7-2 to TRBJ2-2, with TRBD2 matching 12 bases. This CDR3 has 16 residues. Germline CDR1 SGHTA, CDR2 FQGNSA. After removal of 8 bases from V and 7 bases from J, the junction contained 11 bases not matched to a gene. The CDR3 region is CASSWTSGTLGGELFF. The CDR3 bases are TGTGCCAGCTCCTGGACTAGCGGGACCTTAGGCGGGGAGCTGTTTTTT. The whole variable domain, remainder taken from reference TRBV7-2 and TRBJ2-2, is GAGVSQSPSNKVTEKGKDVELRCDPISGHTALYWYRQSLGQGLEFLIYFQGNSAPDKSGLPSDRFSAERTGGSVSTLTIQRTQQEDSAVYLCASSWTSGTLGGELFFGEGSRLTVL.

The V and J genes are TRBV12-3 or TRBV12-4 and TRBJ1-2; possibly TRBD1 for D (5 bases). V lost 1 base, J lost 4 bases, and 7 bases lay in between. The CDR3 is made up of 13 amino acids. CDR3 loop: CASSLGDPYGYTF. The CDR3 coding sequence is TGTGCCAGCAGTTTAGGGGACCCCTATGGCTACACCTTC.

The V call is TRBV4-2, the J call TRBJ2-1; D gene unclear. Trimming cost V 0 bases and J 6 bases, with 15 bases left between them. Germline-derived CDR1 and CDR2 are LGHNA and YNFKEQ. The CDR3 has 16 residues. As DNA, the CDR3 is TGTGCCAGCAGCCAAGATCATGGTTCTCTCTTCAATGAGCAGTTCTTC. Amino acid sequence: CASSQDHGSLFNEQFF.

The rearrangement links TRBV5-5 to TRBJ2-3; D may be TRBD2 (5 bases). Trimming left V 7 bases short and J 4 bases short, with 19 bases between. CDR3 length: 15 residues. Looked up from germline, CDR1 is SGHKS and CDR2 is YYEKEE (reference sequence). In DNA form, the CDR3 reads TGTGCCAGCCTGAGAAACGGGGAACGGGCAGATACGCAGTATTTT. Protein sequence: CASLRNGERADTQYF. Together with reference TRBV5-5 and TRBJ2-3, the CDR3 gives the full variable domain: DAGVTQSPTHLIKTRGQQVTLRCSPISGHKSVSWYQQVLGQGPQFIFQYYEKEERGRGNFPDRFSARQFPNYSSELNVNALLLGDSALYLCASLRNGERADTQYFGPGTRLTVL.

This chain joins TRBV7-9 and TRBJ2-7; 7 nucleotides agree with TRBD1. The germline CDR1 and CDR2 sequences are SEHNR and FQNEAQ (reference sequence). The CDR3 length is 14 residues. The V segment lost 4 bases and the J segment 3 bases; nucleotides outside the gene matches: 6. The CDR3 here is CASSSGTAFYEQYF. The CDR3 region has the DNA TGTGCCAGCAGCTCCGGGACAGCTTTCTACGAGCAGTACTTC.

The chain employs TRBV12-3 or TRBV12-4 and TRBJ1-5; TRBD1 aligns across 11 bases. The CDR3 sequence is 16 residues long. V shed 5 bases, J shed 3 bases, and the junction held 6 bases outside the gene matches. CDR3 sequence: CASSQGQGVLNQPQHF. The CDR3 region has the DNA TGTGCCAGCAGTCAGGGACAGGGGGTCCTCAATCAGCCCCAGCATTTT.

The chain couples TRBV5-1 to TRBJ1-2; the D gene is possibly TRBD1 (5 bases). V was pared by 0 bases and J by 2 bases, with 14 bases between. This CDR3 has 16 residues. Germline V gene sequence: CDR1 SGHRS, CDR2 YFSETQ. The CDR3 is CASSLAQGTVNYGYTF. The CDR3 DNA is TGCGCCAGCAGCTTGGCCCAGGGCACCGTCAACTATGGCTACACCTTC.

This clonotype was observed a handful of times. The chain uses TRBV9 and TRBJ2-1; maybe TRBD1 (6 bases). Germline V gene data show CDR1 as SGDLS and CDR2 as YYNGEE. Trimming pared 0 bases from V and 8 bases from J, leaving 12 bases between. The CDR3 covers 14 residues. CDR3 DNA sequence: TGTGCCAGCAGCGTAGCCCCAGGGGTGGATGAGCAGTTCTTC. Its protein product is CASSVAPGVDEQFF.

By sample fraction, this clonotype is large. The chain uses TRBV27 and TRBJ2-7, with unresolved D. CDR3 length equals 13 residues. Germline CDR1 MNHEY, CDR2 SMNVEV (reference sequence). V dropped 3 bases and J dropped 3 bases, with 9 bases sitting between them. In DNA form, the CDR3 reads TGTGCCAGCAGTTTGGGCATGTTCTACGAGCAGTACTTC. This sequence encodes CASSLGMFYEQYF.

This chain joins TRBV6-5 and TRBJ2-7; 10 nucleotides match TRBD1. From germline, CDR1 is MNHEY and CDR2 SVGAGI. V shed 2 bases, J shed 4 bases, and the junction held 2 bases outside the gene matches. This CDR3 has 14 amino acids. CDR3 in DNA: TGTGCCAGCAGTTACGACAGGGGGCCGTACGAGCAGTACTTC. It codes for CASSYDRGPYEQYF.

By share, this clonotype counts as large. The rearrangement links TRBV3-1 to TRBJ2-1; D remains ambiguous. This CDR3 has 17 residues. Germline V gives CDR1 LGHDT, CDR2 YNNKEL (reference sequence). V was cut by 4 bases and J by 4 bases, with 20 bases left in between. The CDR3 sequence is CASSPPTHWPPYNEQFF. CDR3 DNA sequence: TGTGCCAGCAGCCCCCCGACCCACTGGCCCCCTTACAATGAGCAGTTCTTC.

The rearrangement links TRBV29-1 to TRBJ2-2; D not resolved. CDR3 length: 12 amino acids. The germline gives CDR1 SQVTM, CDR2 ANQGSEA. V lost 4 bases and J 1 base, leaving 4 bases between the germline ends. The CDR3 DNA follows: TGCAGCGTTGTTGTGAACACCGGGGAGCTGTTTTTT. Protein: CSVVVNTGELFF.